The 9 T cell receptor beta chains below all came from one sample that was sequenced in a study of beta chain features in type 1 diabetes (dated by TCRdb to 2017 to 2018). To prepare the library, the immunoSEQ multiplex PCR assay was applied. All of the isolated RNA was reverse transcribed with the High Capacity cDNA Reverse Transcription Kit, so expressed TCRB transcripts were sequenced. This is the immuneACCESS table as TCRdb keeps it, with only in-frame sequences that have V and J called. A part of the clones is gone; compared with another copy, unresolved V genes explain less than half, and the rest is unexplained. Recorded for this sample are roughly 610,000 clones; roughly 16% of them occurred a single time. Clones ranked in the top ten supply more than 0.08% of the sample. The sample taken for sequencing was naive CD4+ T cells from blood. According to the study, the label for this sample's cell subset or site signals: true naive CD4+ T cells. Receptors were obtained from a man aged 18 to 30 in good health.

This clone appeared a few times. The V and J genes are TRBV28 and TRBJ1-4; D is unclear. From germline, CDR1 is MDHEN and CDR2 SYDVKM. Trimming shortened V by 6 bases and J by 7 bases, and 15 bases separated the two germline ends. CDR3 length: 14 residues. The CDR3 protein is CASRPPGAGEKLFF. The CDR3, as DNA: TGTGCCAGCAGACCTCCGGGCGCCGGTGAAAAACTGTTTTTT.

The chain links TRBV18 to TRBJ1-6; tentatively, D is TRBD1 (6 bases). Trimming took off 1 base at V and 10 bases at J, with 11 bases between the two ends. CDR3 length: 14 amino acids. Germline CDR1 is KGHSH and CDR2 is LQKENI. Written as DNA, the CDR3 is TGTGCCAGCTCACCACAACAGGGCCCCTCACCCCTCCACTTT. Its protein product is CASSPQQGPSPLHF.

The chain has TRBV30 and TRBJ1-5; 7 bases match TRBD1. The CDR3 has 15 residues. Germline lookup yields CDR1 GTSNPN and CDR2 SVGIG (reference sequence). V shed 0 bases and J 2 bases; nucleotides not matched to a gene: 4. CDR3 nucleotides: TGTGCCTGGAGTGTACCCAGGGGGGGCAATCAGCCCCAGCATTTT. It is translated as CAWSVPRGGNQPQHF.

The J gene is TRBJ1-5, the V gene TRBV6-6, with D hard to call. The ends were cut back, 5 bases at V and 3 bases at J, with 11 bases in the middle. Germline lookup yields CDR1 MNHNY and CDR2 SVGAGI (reference sequence). CDR3 size: 14 residues. CDR3 region: CASSKEGDNQPQHF. In DNA, the CDR3 is TGTGCCAGCAGTAAGGAAGGAGACAATCAGCCCCAGCATTTT.

The rearrangement joins TRBV9 to TRBJ2-2, with 7 bases that match TRBD2. CDR3 size: 18 residues. With V trimmed by 3 bases and J by 3 bases, 14 bases remained unmatched. The germline gives CDR1 SGDLS, CDR2 YYNGEE. The CDR3 nucleotides are TGTGCCAGCAGCGACACCTTCACTTACCGGGGGGACACCGGGGAGCTGTTTTTT. This sequence encodes CASSDTFTYRGDTGELFF.

The chain uses TRBV2 and TRBJ1-5, with D uncertain. Germline lookup yields CDR1 SNHLY and CDR2 FYNNEI. CDR3 length equals 13 residues. V was cut by 3 bases and J by 0 bases, with 3 bases left in between. The CDR3 coding sequence is TGTGCCAGCAGTGATAATAGCAATCAGCCCCAGCATTTT. This translates into CASSDNSNQPQHF. Drawing the rest from reference TRBV2 and TRBJ1-5, the complete variable domain is EPEVTQTPSHQVTQMGQEVILRCVPISNHLYFYWYRQILGQKVEFLVSFYNNEISEKSEIFDDQFSVERPDGSNFTLKIRSTKLEDSAMYFCASSDNSNQPQHFGDGTRLSIL.

The genes are TRBV11-2 and TRBJ1-1; TRBD1 agrees at 12 bases. Unmatched junction bases numbered 4, after V lost 5 bases and J lost 0 bases. The germline gives CDR1 SGHAT, CDR2 FQNNGV. There are 16 residues in the CDR3. The CDR3 DNA follows: TGTGCCAGCAGCCTCCGGGACAGGGGGCTGAACACTGAAGCTTTCTTT. Its protein product is CASSLRDRGLNTEAFF.

CDR3 in amino acids: CASSYSNYRQETQYF. In DNA form, the CDR3 reads TGTGCCAGCAGTTACTCAAATTACAGGCAAGAGACCCAGTACTTC. The V gene is TRBV6-6, the J gene TRBJ2-5; maybe TRBD1 (5 bases). V was clipped by 0 bases and J by 2 bases, with 10 bases between them. The CDR3 has 15 amino acids. The germline gives CDR1 MNHNY, CDR2 SVGAGI (reference sequence).

The chain employs TRBV5-4 and TRBJ2-7, with 7 bases aligning to TRBD2. The CDR3 is 15 residues long. Germline CDR1 and CDR2: SGHNT and YYREEE (reference sequence). Trimming removed 4 bases from V and 5 bases from J; junction bases left unmatched: 12. The CDR3 is CASSPAGAGSHEQYF. DNA of the CDR3: TGTGCCAGCAGCCCGGCGGGAGCGGGGAGCCACGAGCAGTACTTC.